The 8 T cell receptor beta chains below come from one sample, sequenced in a study of PD-1 blockade in classical Hodgkin lymphoma. Each patient's relapse followed autologous stem cell transplantation, and brentuximab vedotin exposure varied. TCRdb keeps only in-frame clones here, not all; method: immunoSEQ multiplex PCR. The sample lists 40,000 to 65,000 clones, over 70% occurring once. The material was peripheral blood mononuclear cells (PBMCs), obtained at baseline. Receptors originate from a human donor with classical Hodgkin lymphoma.

The chain has TRBV10-3 and TRBJ1-5; D not resolved. Germline lookup yields CDR1 ENHRY and CDR2 SYGVKD. The CDR3 spans 14 residues. Trimming stripped 4 bases from V and 0 bases from J, with 7 bases between. CDR3: CAISGAVSNQPQHF. In DNA, the CDR3 is TGTGCCATCAGTGGGGCGGTTAGCAATCAGCCCCAGCATTTT.

J is TRBJ1-4 and V is TRBV5-1; 9 bases fit TRBD1. J lost 5 bases, V lost 2 bases, and 1 base had no gene match. Germline V gene sequence: CDR1 SGHRS, CDR2 YFSETQ. The CDR3 extends over 14 amino acids. The CDR3 loop is CASSFGQGNEKLFF. The CDR3 DNA reads TGCGCCAGCAGCTTCGGACAGGGGAATGAAAAACTGTTTTTT. The variable domain in full, completed from reference TRBV5-1 and TRBJ1-4, reads KAGVTQTPRYLIKTRGQQVTLSCSPISGHRSVSWYQQTPGQGLQFLFEYFSETQRNKGNFPGRFSGRQFSNSRSEMNVSTLELGDSALYLCASSFGQGNEKLFFGSGTQLSVL.

A few counts support this clone. Here the CDR3 DNA reads TGTGCCAGCAGTTACTTCAGACAGGTCGGAAAACTGTTTTTT. Translating gives CASSYFRQVGKLFF. V gene TRBV6-5 combines with J gene TRBJ1-4, with D possibly matching TRBD1 (6 bases). Looked up from germline, CDR1 is MNHEY and CDR2 is SVGAGI. Trimming removed 1 base from V and 10 bases from J, with 13 bases in between. The CDR3 consists of 14 residues.

V is TRBV27 and J is TRBJ2-5, with D hard to call. TRBJ2-7 explains the end of the DNA better; the J call may be wrong. Looked up from germline, CDR1 is MNHEY and CDR2 is SMNVEV (reference sequence). This CDR3 region has 15 residues. CDR3 sequence reads: CASRPRGPGRHEQYF. DNA of the CDR3: TGTGCCAGCAGACCTCGCGGTCCCGGTCGACACGAGCAGTACTTC.

This chain links TRBV11-3 with TRBJ2-7; 9 bases agree with TRBD2. The germline V gene has CDR1 SGHNT and CDR2 YENEEA. Trimming cost V 9 bases and J 2 bases; bases outside gene matches: 11. CDR3 size: 15 residues. The CDR3 protein is CASTPGSSGAYEQYF. The CDR3 bases are TGTGCCAGTACCCCCGGGTCTAGCGGGGCCTACGAGCAGTACTTC.

The rearrangement joins TRBV9 to TRBJ2-7; 11 bases agree with TRBD2. With 3 bases clipped from V and 4 bases from J, the junction kept 9 bases outside the gene matches. This CDR3 has 16 residues. Germline V gene lookup returns CDR1 SGDLS and CDR2 YYNGEE. DNA for the CDR3: TGTGCCAGCAGCGCGGCGCTAGCGGGAGGCGGTTACGAGCAGTACTTC. Protein sequence: CASSAALAGGGYEQYF.

The CDR3 DNA reads as TGTGCCAGCAGACTGACAGGGATTACGGAGACCCAGTACTTC. Translated, it gives CASRLTGITETQYF. The V and J genes are TRBV5-6 and TRBJ2-5; 7 nucleotides line up with TRBD1. This CDR3 comprises 14 residues. Germline V gene sequence: CDR1 SGHDT, CDR2 YYEEEE. V lost 5 bases and J lost 5; bases outside the gene matches: 9. Full variable domain (remainder filled in from reference TRBV5-6 and TRBJ2-5): DAGVTQSPTHLIKTRGQQVTLRCSPKSGHDTVSWYQQALGQGPQFIFQYYEEEERQRGNFPDRFSGHQFPNYSSELNVNALLLGDSALYLCASRLTGITETQYFGPGTRLLVL.

This clone has only a few counts. J is TRBJ1-4 and V is TRBV7-9; a weak D match, TRBD1 (6 bases). Germline CDR1 is SEHNR and CDR2 is FQNEAQ (reference sequence). The CDR3 consists of 16 residues. V was trimmed by 4 bases and J by 6 bases, leaving 18 bases between them. The CDR3 spells CASSSPDRLPDEKLFF. The CDR3 DNA reads TGTGCCAGCAGCTCTCCAGACAGGCTCCCGGATGAAAAACTGTTTTTT.